The 27 T cell receptor beta chains below were found in one sample sequenced in a study of response to subunit inactivated influenza vaccine. TCRdb re-called the RT-PCR reads with MiXCR, one entry per CDR3 protein. This table holds around 520,000 distinct CDR3 sequences, about 25% found once. Sequences were derived from CD4+ T cells sorted from PBMCs, sampled about 5 days after vaccination. Receptors were obtained from a man aged 45-65 years who received an inactivated influenza vaccine.

In this sample, this clonotype turned up a few times. The chain combines TRBV28 with TRBJ1-2, with D uncertain. The CDR3 loop spans 11 amino acids. CDR1 is MDHEN, CDR2 SYDVKM, per germline. Deletions cut 8 bases from V and 3 bases from J, with 7 bases between. As DNA, the CDR3 is TGTGCCAGCGCCGTGGACTATGGCTACACCTTC. It translates to CASAVDYGYTF.

J is TRBJ2-5 and V is TRBV29-1; 8 bases map to TRBD2. The J segment lost 2 bases and the V segment lost 7 bases, leaving 3 bases of the junction unmatched. The CDR3 is 12 residues long. Germline lookup yields CDR1 SQVTM and CDR2 ANQGSEA. CDR3 in DNA: TGCAGCGGACTAGCGTGGCAAGAGACCCAGTACTTC. Translating gives CSGLAWQETQYF.

There are a few counts of this clonotype. CDR3 in amino acids: CASSRGTGGSPLHF. In nucleotides, the CDR3 is TGTGCCAGCAGTCGAGGGACAGGGGGTTCACCCCTCCACTTT. The chain combines TRBV27 with TRBJ1-6; 11 bases map to TRBD1. CDR3 length: 14 amino acids. Trimming removed 5 bases from V and 9 bases from J; junction bases left unmatched: 3. Germline V lookup: CDR1 MNHEY, CDR2 SMNVEV (reference sequence).

This clonotype has a handful of counts. The chain links TRBV15 to TRBJ2-3, with a tentative D call TRBD2 (6 bases). The CDR3 sequence is 14 residues long. Deletions cut 2 bases from V and 0 bases from J, with 6 bases between. Per the germline V gene, CDR1 is LNHNV and CDR2 is YYDKDF (reference sequence). CDR3 sequence (DNA): TGTGCCACCAGCAGAAGCGGGAGCACAGATACGCAGTATTTT. It codes for CATSRSGSTDTQYF.

This clonotype was seen a handful of times. This chain uses TRBV4-3 with TRBJ2-6, with D unclear. CDR3 length: 19 residues. The V end was cut by 3 bases, the J end by 1 base, with 19 bases between. CDR1 is LGHNA and CDR2 is YSLEER in the germline V gene. This chain's CDR3 is CASSHQFSQSPSGANVLTF. CDR3 nucleotides: TGCGCCAGCAGCCACCAGTTTTCCCAGAGCCCTTCTGGGGCCAACGTCCTGACTTTC.

This clonotype has only one observation. The chain has TRBV28 and TRBJ1-2; the match to TRBD1 covers 7 bases. J lost 3 bases, V lost 5 bases, and 9 bases had no gene match. The CDR3 contains 15 residues. Germline values: CDR1 MDHEN, CDR2 SYDVKM. CDR3 bases: TGTGCCAGCAGTCCGCGACAGGGAGGTTACTATGGCTACACCTTC. This translates into CASSPRQGGYYGYTF.

About this clonotype: Since a much larger clone is just one base distant, this may be a read error. The CDR3 is CASSLVRGRETQYF. As DNA, the CDR3 is TGTGCCAGCAGCTTAGTAAGAGGGAGGGAGACCCAGTACTTC. The V and J genes are TRBV7-2 and TRBJ2-5; a weak D match, TRBD2 (6 bases). V was shortened by 1 base and J by 5 bases, with 11 bases between the two germline ends. The CDR3 extends over 14 amino acids. Germline V lookup: CDR1 SGHTA, CDR2 FQGNSA.

The genes are TRBV11-1 and TRBJ2-2; D could derive from TRBD1 or TRBD2 (5 bases each). Germline V CDR1 and CDR2: SGHAT, FQDESV (reference sequence). Trimming took 4 bases from V and 2 from J, leaving 20 bases between them. The CDR3 is 18 residues long. The CDR3 is CASSSGLTSTLNTGELFF. The CDR3 DNA follows: TGTGCCAGCAGCTCAGGGCTTACTAGTACCCTTAACACCGGGGAGCTGTTTTTT. Full variable domain (outside the CDR3, taken from reference TRBV11-1 and TRBJ2-2): EAEVAQSPRYKITEKSQAVAFWCDPISGHATLYWYRQILGQGPELLVQFQDESVVDDSQLPKDRFSAERLKGVDSTLKIQPAELGDSAMYLCASSSGLTSTLNTGELFFGEGSRLTVL.

The chain combines TRBV5-5 with TRBJ2-7, with D tentatively TRBD2 (5 bases). The CDR3 totals 16 residues. The V end was cut by 0 bases, the J end by 0 bases, with 13 bases between. The germline CDR1 and CDR2 sequences are SGHKS and YYEKEE (reference sequence). For the CDR3, the DNA is TGTGCCAGCAGCTTGGGAGGGCGCTCCCACTCCTACGAGCAGTACTTC. Translating gives CASSLGGRSHSYEQYF.

The V gene is TRBV29-1, the J gene TRBJ2-1; D is unresolved. The CDR3 is 10 residues long. V lost 2 bases and J 5 bases, leaving 1 base between the germline ends. The germline gives CDR1 SQVTM, CDR2 ANQGSEA. DNA of the CDR3: TGCAGCGTTGAAAACAATGAGCAGTTCTTC. Its translation is CSVENNEQFF.

This clonotype has more than one count but fewer than ten. This chain joins TRBV9 and TRBJ2-7, with a tentative D call TRBD1 (6 bases). The CDR3 length is 14 residues. The germline V and J ends were trimmed by 7 bases and 2 bases, with 16 bases remaining between them. Germline assignment: CDR1 SGDLS and CDR2 YYNGEE. The CDR3 sequence is CASSEGGDPYEQYF. The CDR3 DNA sequence: TGTGCCAGCTCAGAAGGGGGAGACCCCTACGAGCAGTACTTC. Supplemented by reference TRBV9 and TRBJ2-7, the full variable domain reads DSGVTQTPKHLITATGQRVTLRCSPRSGDLSVYWYQQSLDQGLQFLIQYYNGEERAKGNILERFSAQQFPDLHSELNLSSLELGDSALYFCASSEGGDPYEQYFGPGTRLTVT.

The chain is built from TRBV7-9 and TRBJ2-1, with unresolved D. Trimming took 5 bases from V and 9 from J, leaving 17 bases between them. CDR1 is SEHNR, CDR2 FQNEAQ, per germline (reference sequence). The CDR3 extends over 14 amino acids. CDR3 sequence: CASSPKDPNREQFF. CDR3 DNA: TGTGCCAGCAGCCCCAAGGACCCGAATCGTGAGCAGTTCTTC.

The V call is TRBV3-1, the J call TRBJ2-7; 11 nucleotides agree with TRBD2. The CDR3 is made up of 15 amino acids. V shed 4 bases and J 3 bases; nucleotides not matched to a gene: 5. Germline V gene data show CDR1 as LGHDT and CDR2 as YNNKEL (reference sequence). This CDR3 reads CASSRGTSGYYEQYF. As DNA, the CDR3 is TGTGCCAGCAGCCGTGGGACTAGCGGATACTACGAGCAGTACTTC.

There are many counts of this clonotype. This sequence joins TRBV5-1 and TRBJ2-7, with 9 bases fitting TRBD1. This CDR3 is built from 13 residues. CDR1 and CDR2 from the germline V gene are SGHRS and YFSETQ. Trimming removed 4 bases from V and 5 bases from J; junction bases left unmatched: 4. The CDR3 sequence is CASSLRDRDEQYF. The CDR3 DNA sequence: TGCGCCAGCAGCCTCCGGGACAGGGACGAGCAGTACTTC.

This chain connects TRBV4-2 to TRBJ1-5; 7 positions agree with TRBD1. Germline CDR1 is LGHNA and CDR2 is YNFKEQ. Trimming at V came to 3 bases and at J to 5 bases, leaving 7 bases not matched to a gene. This CDR3 is built from 15 residues. CDR3 DNA sequence: TGTGCCAGCAGCCACCGACAGGGAAAGGATCAGCCCCAGCATTTT. The encoded protein is CASSHRQGKDQPQHF.

The rearrangement uses TRBV7-9 and TRBJ1-2; 7 bases agree with TRBD1. V shed 1 base, J shed 7 bases, and the junction held 3 bases outside the gene matches. The CDR3 is 13 amino acids. The germline V gene encodes CDR1 SEHNR and CDR2 FQNEAQ (reference sequence). The CDR3 nucleotides are TGTGCCAGCAGCTTAGACGGGACAGCTGGCTACACCTTC. This translates into CASSLDGTAGYTF.

The rearrangement joins TRBV30 to TRBJ2-7; D remains unclear. The CDR3 totals 14 residues. CDR1 GTSNPN and CDR2 SVGIG come from the germline V gene (reference sequence). The germline V and J ends were trimmed by 1 base and 2 bases, with 12 bases remaining between them. The DNA for the CDR3 is TGTGCCTGGAGTGGTAGCAGGCGAACCTACGAGCAGTACTTC. Its protein is CAWSGSRRTYEQYF.

This sequence joins TRBV7-9 and TRBJ2-1; TRBD2 matches 16 bases. The CDR3 loop spans 15 amino acids. The germline gives CDR1 SEHNR, CDR2 FQNEAQ (reference sequence). V gave up 5 bases and J gave up 13 bases; unmatched junction bases: 8. The CDR3 is CASSPAGLAGGEQFF. The DNA of the CDR3 is TGTGCCAGCAGCCCTGCGGGACTAGCGGGAGGGGAACAGTTCTTC.

The chain combines TRBV5-6 with TRBJ2-7, with D possibly being TRBD1 (5 bases). Trimming left V 2 bases short and J 7 bases short, with 10 bases between. This CDR3 comprises 12 residues. The V gene's germline CDR1 is SGHDT and CDR2 YYEEEE. The CDR3 region is CASSFLRAEQYF. CDR3 coding DNA: TGTGCCAGCAGCTTTCTCAGGGCTGAGCAGTACTTC.

The rearrangement uses TRBV9 and TRBJ2-5; the match to TRBD2 covers 7 bases. Germline V lookup: CDR1 SGDLS, CDR2 YYNGEE. The CDR3 runs 18 residues. The V gene end was trimmed by 3 bases and the J gene end by 7 bases; junction bases not matched to a gene: 21. The DNA for the CDR3 is TGTGCCAGCAGCGATCCCCTTGGGGCAGCGGGACTCCAAAGGACCCAGTACTTC. Translating it yields CASSDPLGAAGLQRTQYF.

This clonotype was recorded many times. This sequence joins TRBV12-3 or TRBV12-4 and TRBJ1-4; TRBD1 matches 9 bases. The CDR3 consists of 15 residues. The junction had 14 bases not matched to a gene; V was cut back by 4 bases and J by 14 bases. In DNA, the CDR3 is TGTGCCAGCAGTTCGTCCCCGACAGGGGGGAGAGAGCTGTTTTTT. Residues: CASSSSPTGGRELFF.

The gene calls are TRBV24-1 and TRBJ1-5; no clear D gene. Germline V CDR1 and CDR2: KGHDR, SFDVKD. This CDR3 is built from 15 residues. With 3 bases removed from V and 0 bases from J, the gap between germline ends came to 8 bases. The CDR3 DNA is TGTGCCACCAGTGATCCCGACATTAGCAATCAGCCCCAGCATTTT. Amino acids: CATSDPDISNQPQHF.

This clonotype was picked up a small number of times. V usage is TRBV3-1 and J usage is TRBJ2-3; TRBD2 matches at 12 bases. V lost 4 bases, J lost 7 bases, and 9 bases stayed unmatched. Germline lookup yields CDR1 LGHDT and CDR2 YNNKEL (reference sequence). The CDR3 is made up of 16 amino acids. This CDR3 is CASSPQASGGDYTQYF. CDR3 coding DNA: TGTGCCAGCAGCCCCCAGGCTAGCGGGGGGGATTATACGCAGTATTTT.

The CDR3 DNA sequence: TGTGCCAGCAGCCAAGGATCCCTTGCCTACAATGAGCAGTTCTTC. Translated: CASSQGSLAYNEQFF. The chain uses TRBV7-3 and TRBJ2-1; the D is unclear. CDR3 size: 15 residues. In germline, CDR1 is SGHTA, CDR2 FQGTGA. Trimming took off 5 bases at V and 2 bases at J, with 13 bases between the two ends.

This clonotype was observed a few times. J is TRBJ2-1 and V is TRBV11-2; 11 bases agree with TRBD2. J lost 9 bases, V lost 8 bases, and 18 bases had no gene match. This CDR3 is built from 17 residues. Germline CDR1 SGHAT, CDR2 FQNNGV. The CDR3 nucleotides are TGTGCCAGCCTCCGAAACCCGGGCCTAGCGGGAGGCGGTGAGCAGTTCTTC. Protein sequence: CASLRNPGLAGGGEQFF. Variable domain in full (rest from reference TRBV11-2 and TRBJ2-1): EAGVAQSPRYKIIEKRQSVAFWCNPISGHATLYWYQQILGQGPKLLIQFQNNGVVDDSQLPKDRFSAERLKGVDSTLKIQPAKLEDSAVYLCASLRNPGLAGGGEQFFGPGTRLTVL.

The sample holds a few counts of this clonotype. The genes are TRBV5-1 and TRBJ2-5; 9 bases line up with TRBD1. Germline assignment: CDR1 SGHRS and CDR2 YFSETQ. The CDR3 consists of 13 residues. V lost 4 bases to trimming and J lost 5 bases; unmatched junction nucleotides: 3. The CDR3 coding sequence is TGCGCCAGCAGCGGGACAGGGCACGAGACCCAGTACTTC. Its protein is CASSGTGHETQYF.

The chain combines TRBV6-1 with TRBJ2-3, with a weak D call TRBD1 (5 bases). V lost 3 bases to trimming and J lost 3 bases, with 13 bases between them. CDR1 is MNHNS, CDR2 SASEGT, per germline. The CDR3 loop spans 15 amino acids. The DNA of the CDR3 is TGTGCCAGCAGTGATGCAGGGCATGGAACAGATACGCAGTATTTT. Protein sequence: CASSDAGHGTDTQYF.